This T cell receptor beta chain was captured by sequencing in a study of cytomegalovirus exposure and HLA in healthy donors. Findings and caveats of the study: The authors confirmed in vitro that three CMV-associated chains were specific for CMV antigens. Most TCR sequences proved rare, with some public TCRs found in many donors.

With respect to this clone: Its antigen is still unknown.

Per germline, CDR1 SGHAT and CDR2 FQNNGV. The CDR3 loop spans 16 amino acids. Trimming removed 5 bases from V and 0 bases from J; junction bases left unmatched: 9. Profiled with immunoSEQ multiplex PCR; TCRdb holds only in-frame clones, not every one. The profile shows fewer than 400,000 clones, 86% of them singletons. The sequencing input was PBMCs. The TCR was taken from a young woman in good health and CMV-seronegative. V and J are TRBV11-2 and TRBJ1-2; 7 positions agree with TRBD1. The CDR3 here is CASSTYRGPSNYGYTF. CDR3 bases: TGTGCCAGCAGCACCTACAGGGGCCCATCTAACTATGGCTACACCTTC.